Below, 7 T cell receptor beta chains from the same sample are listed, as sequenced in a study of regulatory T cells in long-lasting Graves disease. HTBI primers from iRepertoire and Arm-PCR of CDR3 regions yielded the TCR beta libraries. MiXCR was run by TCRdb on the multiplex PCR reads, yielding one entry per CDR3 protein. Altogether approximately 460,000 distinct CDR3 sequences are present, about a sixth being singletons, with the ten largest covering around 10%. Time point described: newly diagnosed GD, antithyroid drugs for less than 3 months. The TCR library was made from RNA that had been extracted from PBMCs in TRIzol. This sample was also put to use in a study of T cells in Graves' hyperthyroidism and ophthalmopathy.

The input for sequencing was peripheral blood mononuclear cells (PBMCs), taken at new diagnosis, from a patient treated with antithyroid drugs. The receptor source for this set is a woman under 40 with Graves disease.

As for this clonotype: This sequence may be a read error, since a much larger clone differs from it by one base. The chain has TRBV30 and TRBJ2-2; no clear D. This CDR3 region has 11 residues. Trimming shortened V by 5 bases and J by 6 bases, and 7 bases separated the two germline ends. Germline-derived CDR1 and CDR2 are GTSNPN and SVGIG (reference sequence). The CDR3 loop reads CAWHPAGELFF. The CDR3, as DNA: TGTGCCTGGCACCCAGCCGGGGAGCTGTTTTTT.

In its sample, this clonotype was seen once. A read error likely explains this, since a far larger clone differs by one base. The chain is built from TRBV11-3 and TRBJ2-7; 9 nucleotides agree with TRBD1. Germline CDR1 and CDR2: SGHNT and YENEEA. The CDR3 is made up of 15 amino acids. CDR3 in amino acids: CASSRTGGNLYEPYF. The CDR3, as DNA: TGTGCCAGCAGCCGAACAGGGGGCAATCTCTACGAGCCGTACTTC.

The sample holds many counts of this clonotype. The CDR3 DNA reads TGTGCCAGCTCACCGGGCGGGGGCGACAATGAGCAGTTCTTC. Protein sequence: CASSPGGGDNEQFF. This sequence joins TRBV18 and TRBJ2-1, with D possibly TRBD2 on 7 matching bases. In germline, CDR1 is KGHSH, CDR2 LQKENI. The CDR3 has 14 amino acids. Trimming removed 3 bases from V and 5 bases from J, with 11 bases in between.

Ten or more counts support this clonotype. In DNA form, the CDR3 reads TGCGCCAGCAGACCCTGGGCTAGCGGGCTTAACAATGAGCAGTTCTTC. This sequence encodes CASRPWASGLNNEQFF. V is TRBV5-1 and J is TRBJ2-1; TRBD2 aligns across 8 bases. Germline CDR1 reads SGHRS; CDR2 reads YFSETQ. CDR3 size: 16 residues. After removal of 5 bases from V and 5 bases from J, the junction contained 12 bases not matched to a gene.

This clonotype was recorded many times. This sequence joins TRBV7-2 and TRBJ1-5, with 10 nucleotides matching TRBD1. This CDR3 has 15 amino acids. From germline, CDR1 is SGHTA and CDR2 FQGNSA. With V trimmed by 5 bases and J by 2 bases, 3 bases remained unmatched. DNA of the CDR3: TGTGCCAGCAGCAGGACAGGGGGGGGCAATCAGCCCCAGCATTTT. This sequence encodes CASSRTGGGNQPQHF.

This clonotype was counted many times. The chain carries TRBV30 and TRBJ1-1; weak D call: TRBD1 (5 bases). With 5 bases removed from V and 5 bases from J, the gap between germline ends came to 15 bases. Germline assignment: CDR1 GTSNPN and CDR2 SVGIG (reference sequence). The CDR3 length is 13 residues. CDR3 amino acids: CAWGGWSYTEAFF. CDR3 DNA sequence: TGTGCCTGGGGGGGTTGGAGTTATACTGAAGCTTTCTTT.

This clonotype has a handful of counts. CDR3 amino acids: CSEEGGNEKLFF. In nucleotides, the CDR3 is TGCAGTGAAGAAGGGGGGAATGAAAAACTGTTTTTT. The chain employs TRBV20-1 and TRBJ1-4; D perhaps matches TRBD1 (6 bases). V lost 7 bases, J lost 5 bases, and 11 bases lay in between. The CDR3 extends over 12 amino acids. Germline V gives CDR1 DFQATT, CDR2 SNEGSKA (reference sequence).